The rows below give T cell receptor beta chains drawn from one sample of a study of circulating and synovial CD4+ cells in juvenile arthritis. Generated by immunoSEQ multiplex PCR, the TCRdb table keeps only in-frame clones and is missing some. The data contain around 35,000 clones, just under 97% of them singletons. Sequencing was performed on CD4+ T cells from blood. The receptors shown here come from a human donor with juvenile idiopathic arthritis. CDR3s include the opening cysteine and the closing phenylalanine or tryptophan. D genes are given only for firm matches. Size is stated for part of the rows, as once, few or many counts, or as a class when the clone is expanded.

D	V	J	size	length	CDR3	DNA
TRBD1	TRBV7-9	TRBJ1-1	NA	14	CASSPGTGAAEAFF	TGTGCCAGCAGCCCGGGGACAGGGGCGGCTGAAGCTTTCTTT
TRBD1	TRBV4-3	TRBJ1-2	NA	13	CASSQGQFYGYTF	TGCGCCAGCAGCCAGGGACAGTTCTATGGCTACACCTTC
NA	TRBV6-5	TRBJ2-7	NA	13	CASSGQQSYEQYF	TGTGCCAGCAGCGGACAGCAGTCCTACGAGCAGTACTTC
NA	TRBV18	TRBJ1-5	NA	14	CASSPRTEDQPQHF	TGTGCCAGCTCACCCCGGACGGAGGATCAGCCCCAGCATTTT
TRBD2	TRBV5-4	TRBJ2-5	NA	13	CASESRGEETQYF	TGTGCCAGCGAGAGCCGGGGGGAAGAGACCCAGTACTTC
NA	TRBV10-3	TRBJ1-4	NA	17	CAISERAGVATNEKLFF	TGTGCCATCAGTGAGAGGGCGGGGGTAGCAACTAATGAAAAACTGTTTTTT
TRBD1	TRBV6-5	TRBJ2-7	NA	13	CASSRPGTGEQYF	TGTGCCAGCAGTCGTCCGGGGACAGGCGAGCAGTACTTC
TRBD1	TRBV27	TRBJ1-1	NA	12	CASSPDRGRAFF	TGTGCCAGCAGTCCGGACAGGGGGCGAGCTTTCTTT
NA	TRBV19	TRBJ1-4	few	12	CASSRGTEKLFF	TGTGCCAGTAGTCGCGGTACTGAAAAACTGTTTTTT
NA	TRBV7-7	TRBJ2-2	NA	14	CASSQTAYTGELFF	TGTGCCAGCAGCCAGACAGCCTACACCGGGGAGCTGTTTTTT
TRBD2	TRBV9	TRBJ2-5	NA	17	CASSVGTSGGRGETQYF	TGTGCCAGCAGCGTGGGGACTAGCGGGGGTAGAGGAGAGACCCAGTACTTC
NA	TRBV28	TRBJ1-5	NA	19	CASSPQGLGVYGSNQPQHF	TGTGCCAGCAGTCCACAGGGACTAGGGGTTTATGGTAGCAATCAGCCCCAGCATTTT
TRBD2	TRBV28	TRBJ2-3	NA	16	CASSLFVAGDFDTQYF	TGTGCCAGCAGTTTATTCGTAGCGGGAGATTTTGATACGCAGTATTTT
TRBD1	TRBV18	TRBJ1-1	NA	15	CASSPPDRVGTEAFF	TGTGCCAGCTCACCACCGGACAGGGTGGGCACTGAAGCTTTCTTC
TRBD2	TRBV7-9	TRBJ2-3	NA	17	CASSLVVAGVSTDTQYF	TGTGCCAGCAGCTTAGTAGTAGCGGGGGTTAGCACAGATACGCAGTATTTT
NA	TRBV5-1	TRBJ2-1	NA	14	CASSFPGVENEQFF	TGCGCCAGCAGCTTTCCCGGGGTCGAGAATGAGCAGTTCTTC
NA	TRBV5-1	TRBJ1-4	NA	13	CASSPDTYEKLFF	TGCGCCAGCAGCCCGGACACGTATGAAAAACTGTTTTTT
NA	TRBV5-1	TRBJ2-7	NA	16	CASSPGLFTRTYEQYF	TGCGCCAGCAGCCCTGGTCTGTTCACAAGAACCTACGAGCAGTACTTC
NA	TRBV6-1	TRBJ1-1	few	13	CASSHRASTEAFF	TGTGCCAGCAGCCACAGGGCCAGCACTGAAGCTTTCTTT
TRBD1	TRBV10-3	TRBJ1-2	NA	16	CAISTPRTGDNYGYTF	TGTGCCATCAGTACCCCACGGACAGGCGATAACTATGGCTACACCTTC
NA	TRBV15	TRBJ2-5	NA	16	CATSTTLASEAETQYF	TGTGCCACCAGCACTACCTTAGCGAGCGAGGCGGAGACCCAGTACTTC
NA	TRBV28	TRBJ2-7	NA	14	CASSSTAISYEQYF	TGTGCCAGCAGTTCGACAGCTATCTCCTACGAGCAGTACTTC
TRBD1	TRBV18	TRBJ1-1	NA	15	CASSPQQGGDTEAFF	TGTGCCAGCTCACCACAACAGGGGGGAGACACTGAAGCTTTCTTT
TRBD2	TRBV5-4	TRBJ2-2	NA	17	CASSSLAGGPHTGELFF	TGTGCCAGCAGCTCCCTAGCGGGGGGGCCCCACACCGGGGAGCTGTTTTTT
NA	TRBV6-4	TRBJ1-2	NA	15	CASSGAGRMRYGYTF	TGTGCCAGCAGTGGAGCGGGGAGAATGCGCTATGGCTACACCTTC
TRBD2	TRBV28	TRBJ2-1	NA	16	CASSLRTSGRGGEQFF	TGTGCCAGCAGTTTACGGACTAGCGGGAGAGGTGGTGAGCAGTTCTTC
NA	TRBV6-5	TRBJ1-4	NA	12	CASSRENEKLFF	TGTGCCAGCAGCCGAGAAAATGAAAAGCTGTTTTTT
TRBD2	TRBV11-1	TRBJ2-3	NA	16	CASSARAGASTDTQYF	TGTGCCAGCAGCGCACGAGCGGGGGCTAGCACAGATACGCAGTATTTT
NA	TRBV28	TRBJ2-1	once	11	CASSSDNEQFF	TGTGCCAGCAGTTCCGACAATGAGCAGTTCTTC
TRBD1	TRBV9	TRBJ2-3	NA	15	CASSGTGWSTDTQYF	TGTGCCAGCAGCGGGACAGGGTGGAGCACAGATACGCAGTATTTT
NA	TRBV5-8	TRBJ1-3	NA	16	CASSLVTMRSGNTIYF	TGTGCCAGCAGCTTGGTAACCATGAGGTCTGGAAACACCATATATTTT
NA	TRBV30	TRBJ1-1	NA	13	CAWGDRRYTEAFF	TGTGCCTGGGGAGACAGGAGATACACTGAAGCTTTCTTT
NA	TRBV6-1	TRBJ1-2	NA	17	CASSEQGLSRKRDGYTF	TGTGCCAGCAGTGAACAGGGTCTTTCGAGGAAGAGAGATGGCTACACCTTC
TRBD2	TRBV6-5	TRBJ2-7	NA	15	CASSSTGLAGYEQYF	TGTGCCAGCAGTTCAACAGGACTAGCGGGTTACGAGCAGTACTTC
TRBD2	TRBV4-3	TRBJ2-1	NA	16	CASSQVASGGYNEQFF	TGCGCCAGCAGCCAAGTGGCTAGCGGGGGTTACAATGAGCAGTTCTTC
TRBD2	TRBV6-1	TRBJ2-7	NA	14	CASSHLAETYEQYF	TGTGCCAGCAGCCATCTAGCGGAAACCTACGAGCAGTACTTC
NA	TRBV5-1	TRBJ1-4	NA	15	CASSLLSATNEKLFF	TGCGCCAGCAGCTTGTTATCAGCAACTAATGAAAAACTGTTTTTT
TRBD1	TRBV7-9	TRBJ1-2	NA	15	CASSDRDSPNYGYTF	TGTGCCAGCAGCGACCGGGACAGTCCTAACTATGGCTACACCTTC
TRBD1	TRBV2	TRBJ1-5	NA	16	CASQARGSYSNQPQHF	TGTGCCAGCCAAGCCAGGGGGAGTTATAGCAATCAGCCCCAGCATTTT
NA	TRBV6-5	TRBJ1-1	NA	14	CASSYSGQSTEAFF	TGTGCCAGCAGTTACTCCGGACAGTCCACTGAAGCTTTCTTT
TRBD1	TRBV6-1	TRBJ2-7	NA	14	CASRRDRGFHEQYF	TGTGCCAGCAGACGGGACAGGGGGTTCCACGAGCAGTACTTC
NA	TRBV4-1	TRBJ2-2	NA	15	CASSQAGSNTGELFF	TGCGCCAGCAGCCAAGCAGGGTCGAACACCGGGGAGCTGTTTTTT
NA	TRBV7-9	TRBJ2-2	once	14	CASSLSVNSGELFF	TGTGCCAGCAGCTTATCCGTTAACTCCGGGGAGCTGTTTTTT
NA	TRBV11-1	TRBJ2-7	NA	15	CASSYSPADSYEQYF	TGTGCCAGCAGCTATAGCCCCGCGGACTCCTACGAGCAGTACTTC
TRBD1	TRBV6-5	TRBJ1-1	NA	12	CASSYSGGQAFF	TGTGCCAGCAGTTACTCAGGGGGCCAAGCTTTCTTT
TRBD2	TRBV18	TRBJ2-1	NA	19	CASSQLGLAGGSSYNEQFF	TGTGCCAGCTCGCAGCTTGGACTAGCGGGGGGCAGCTCCTACAATGAGCAGTTCTTC
NA	TRBV20-1	TRBJ2-7	NA	10	CSASRLAQYF	TGCAGTGCTAGTCGTTTGGCGCAGTACTTC
NA	TRBV7-8	TRBJ1-1	NA	14	CASSAQRGYTEAFF	TGTGCCAGCAGCGCCCAGAGAGGGTACACTGAAGCTTTCTTT
NA	TRBV30	TRBJ1-2	NA	12	CAWSGGEGAYTF	TGTGCCTGGAGTGGGGGGGAGGGTGCCTACACCTTC
NA	TRBV18	TRBJ2-7	once	13	CATSIGETYEQYF	TGTGCCACCTCGATCGGGGAAACCTACGAGCAGTACTTC
NA	TRBV19	TRBJ1-2	NA	10	CASQRGDYTF	TGTGCCAGCCAACGGGGGGATTACACCTTC
TRBD1	TRBV28	TRBJ2-1	NA	16	CATSGQGAFGYNEQFF	TGTGCCACCAGCGGACAGGGGGCTTTTGGATACAATGAGCAGTTCTTC
TRBD1	TRBV6-6	TRBJ1-2	NA	14	CASSYTGQNYGYTF	TGTGCCAGCAGTTACACGGGACAGAACTATGGCTACACCTTC